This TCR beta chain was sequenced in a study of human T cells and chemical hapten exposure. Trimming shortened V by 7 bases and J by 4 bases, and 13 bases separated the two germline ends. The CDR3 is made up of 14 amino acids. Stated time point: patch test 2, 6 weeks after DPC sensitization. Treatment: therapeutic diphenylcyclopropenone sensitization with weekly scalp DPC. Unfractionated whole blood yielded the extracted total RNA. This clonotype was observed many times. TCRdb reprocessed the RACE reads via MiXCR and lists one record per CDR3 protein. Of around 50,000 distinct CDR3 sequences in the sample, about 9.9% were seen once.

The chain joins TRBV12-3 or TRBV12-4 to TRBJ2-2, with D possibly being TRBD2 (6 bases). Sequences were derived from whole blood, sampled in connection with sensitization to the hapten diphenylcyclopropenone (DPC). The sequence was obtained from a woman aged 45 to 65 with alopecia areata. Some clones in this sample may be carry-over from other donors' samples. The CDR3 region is CASMEGLGTGELFF. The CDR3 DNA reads TGTGCCAGCATGGAGGGCCTGGGCACCGGGGAGCTGTTTTTT.